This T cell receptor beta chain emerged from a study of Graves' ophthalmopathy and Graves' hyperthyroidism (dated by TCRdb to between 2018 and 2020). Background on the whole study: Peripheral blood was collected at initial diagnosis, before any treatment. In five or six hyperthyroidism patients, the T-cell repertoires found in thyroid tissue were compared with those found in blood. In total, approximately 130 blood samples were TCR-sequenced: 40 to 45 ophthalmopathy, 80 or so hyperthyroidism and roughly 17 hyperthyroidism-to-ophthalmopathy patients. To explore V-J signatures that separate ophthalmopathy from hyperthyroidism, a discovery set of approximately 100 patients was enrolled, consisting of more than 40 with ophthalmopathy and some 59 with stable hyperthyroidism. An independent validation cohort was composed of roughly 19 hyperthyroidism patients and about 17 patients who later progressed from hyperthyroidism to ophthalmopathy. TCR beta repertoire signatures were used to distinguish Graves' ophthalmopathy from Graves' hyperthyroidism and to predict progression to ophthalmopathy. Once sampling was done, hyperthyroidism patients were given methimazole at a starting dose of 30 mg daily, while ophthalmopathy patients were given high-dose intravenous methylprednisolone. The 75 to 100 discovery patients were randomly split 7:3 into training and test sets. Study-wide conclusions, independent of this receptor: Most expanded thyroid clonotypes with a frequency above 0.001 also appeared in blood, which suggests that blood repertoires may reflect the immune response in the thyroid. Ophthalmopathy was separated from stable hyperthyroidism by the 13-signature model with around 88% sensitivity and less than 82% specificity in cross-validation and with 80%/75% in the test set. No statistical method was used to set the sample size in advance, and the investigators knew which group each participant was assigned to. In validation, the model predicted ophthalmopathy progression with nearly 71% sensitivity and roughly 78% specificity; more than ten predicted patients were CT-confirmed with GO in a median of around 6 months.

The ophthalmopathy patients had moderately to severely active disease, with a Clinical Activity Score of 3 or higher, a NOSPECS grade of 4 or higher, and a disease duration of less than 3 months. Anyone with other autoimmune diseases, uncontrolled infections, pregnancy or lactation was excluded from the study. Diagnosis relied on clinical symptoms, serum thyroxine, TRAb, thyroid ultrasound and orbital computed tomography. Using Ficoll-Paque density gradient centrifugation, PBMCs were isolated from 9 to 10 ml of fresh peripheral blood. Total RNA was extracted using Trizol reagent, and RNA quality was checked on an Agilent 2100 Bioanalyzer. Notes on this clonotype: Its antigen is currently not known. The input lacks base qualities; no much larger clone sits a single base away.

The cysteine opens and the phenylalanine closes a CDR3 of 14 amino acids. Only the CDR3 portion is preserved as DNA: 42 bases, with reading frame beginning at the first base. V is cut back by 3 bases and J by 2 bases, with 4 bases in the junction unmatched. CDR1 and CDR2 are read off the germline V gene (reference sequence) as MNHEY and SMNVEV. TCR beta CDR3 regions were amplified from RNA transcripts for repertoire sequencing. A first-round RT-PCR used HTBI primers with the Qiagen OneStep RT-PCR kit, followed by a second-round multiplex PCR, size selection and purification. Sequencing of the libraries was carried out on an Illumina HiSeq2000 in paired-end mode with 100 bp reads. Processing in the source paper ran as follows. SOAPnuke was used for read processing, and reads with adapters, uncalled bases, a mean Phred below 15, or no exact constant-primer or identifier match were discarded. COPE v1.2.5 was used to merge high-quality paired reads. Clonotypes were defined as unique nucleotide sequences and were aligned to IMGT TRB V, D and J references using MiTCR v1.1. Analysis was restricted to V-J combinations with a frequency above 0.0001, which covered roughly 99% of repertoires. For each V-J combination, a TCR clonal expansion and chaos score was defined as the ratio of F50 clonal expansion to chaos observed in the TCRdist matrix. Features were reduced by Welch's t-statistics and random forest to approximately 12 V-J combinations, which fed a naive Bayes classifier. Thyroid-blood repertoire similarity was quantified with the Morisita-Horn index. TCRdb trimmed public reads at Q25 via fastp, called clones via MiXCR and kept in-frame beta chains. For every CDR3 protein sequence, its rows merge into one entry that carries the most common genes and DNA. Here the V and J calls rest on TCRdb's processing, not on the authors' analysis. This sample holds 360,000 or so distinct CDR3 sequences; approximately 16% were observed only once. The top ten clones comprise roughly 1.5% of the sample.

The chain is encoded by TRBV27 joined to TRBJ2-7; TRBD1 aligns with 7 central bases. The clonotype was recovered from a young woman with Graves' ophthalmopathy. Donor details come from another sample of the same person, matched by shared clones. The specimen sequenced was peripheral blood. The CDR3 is CASSLTGKPYEQYF. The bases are TGTGCCAGCAGTTTGACAGGGAAGCCCTACGAGCAGTACTTC.